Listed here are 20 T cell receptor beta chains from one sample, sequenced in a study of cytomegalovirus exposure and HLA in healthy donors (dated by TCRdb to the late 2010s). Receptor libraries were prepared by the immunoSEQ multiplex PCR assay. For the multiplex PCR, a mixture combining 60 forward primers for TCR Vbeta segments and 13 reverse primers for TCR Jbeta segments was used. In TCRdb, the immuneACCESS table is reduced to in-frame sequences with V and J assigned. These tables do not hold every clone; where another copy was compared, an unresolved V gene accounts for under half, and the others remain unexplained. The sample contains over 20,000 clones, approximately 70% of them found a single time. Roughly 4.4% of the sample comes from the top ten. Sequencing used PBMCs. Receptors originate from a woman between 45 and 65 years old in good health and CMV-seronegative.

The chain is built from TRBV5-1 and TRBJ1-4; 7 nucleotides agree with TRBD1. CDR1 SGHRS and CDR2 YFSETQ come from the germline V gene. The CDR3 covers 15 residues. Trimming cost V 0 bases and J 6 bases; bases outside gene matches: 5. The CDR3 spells CASSLDGTAHEKLFF. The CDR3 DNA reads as TGCGCCAGCAGCTTGGACGGGACAGCCCATGAAAAACTGTTTTTT.

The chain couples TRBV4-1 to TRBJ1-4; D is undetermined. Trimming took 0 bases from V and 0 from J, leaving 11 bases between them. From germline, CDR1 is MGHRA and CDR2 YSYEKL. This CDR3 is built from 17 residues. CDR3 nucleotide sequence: TGCGCCAGCAGCCAAGAGCAGCTCCTAGCAACTAATGAAAAACTGTTTTTT. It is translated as CASSQEQLLATNEKLFF.

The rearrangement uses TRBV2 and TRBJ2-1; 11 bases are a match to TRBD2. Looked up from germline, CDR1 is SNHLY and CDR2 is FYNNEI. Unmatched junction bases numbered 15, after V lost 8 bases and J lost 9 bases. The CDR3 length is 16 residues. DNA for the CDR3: TGTGCCAGCCTCCCCCGGGGAGCTAGCGGGGGGTTTGAGCAGTTCTTC. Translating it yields CASLPRGASGGFEQFF.

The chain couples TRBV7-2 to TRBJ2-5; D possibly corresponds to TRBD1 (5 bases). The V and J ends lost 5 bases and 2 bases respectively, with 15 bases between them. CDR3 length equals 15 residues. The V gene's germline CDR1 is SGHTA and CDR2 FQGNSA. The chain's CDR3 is CASSQDTKGQETQYF. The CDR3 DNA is TGTGCCAGCAGCCAAGACACAAAGGGGCAAGAGACCCAGTACTTC.

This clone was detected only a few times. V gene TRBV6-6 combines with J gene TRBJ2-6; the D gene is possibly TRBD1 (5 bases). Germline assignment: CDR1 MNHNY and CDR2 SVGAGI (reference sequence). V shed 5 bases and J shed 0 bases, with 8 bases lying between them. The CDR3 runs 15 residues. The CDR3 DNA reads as TGTGCCAGCAGTGCCACAGGCTCTGGGGCCAACGTCCTGACTTTC. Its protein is CASSATGSGANVLTF.

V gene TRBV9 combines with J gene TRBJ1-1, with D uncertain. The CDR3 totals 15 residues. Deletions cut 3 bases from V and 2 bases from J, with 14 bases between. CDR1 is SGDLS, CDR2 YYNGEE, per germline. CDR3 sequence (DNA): TGTGCCAGCAGCGCGATGTTACAGCTTAACACTGAAGCTTTCTTT. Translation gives CASSAMLQLNTEAFF.

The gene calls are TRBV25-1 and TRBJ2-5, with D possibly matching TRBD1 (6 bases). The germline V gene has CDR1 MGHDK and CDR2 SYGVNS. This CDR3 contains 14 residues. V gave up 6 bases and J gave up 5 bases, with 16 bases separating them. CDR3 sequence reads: CASSLGTRGETQYF. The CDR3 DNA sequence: TGTGCCAGCAGCCTCGGGACAAGGGGGGAGACCCAGTACTTC.

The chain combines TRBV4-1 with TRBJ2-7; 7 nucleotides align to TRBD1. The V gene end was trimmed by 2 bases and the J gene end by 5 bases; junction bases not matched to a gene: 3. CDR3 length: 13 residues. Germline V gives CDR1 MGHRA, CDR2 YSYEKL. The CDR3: CASSQQTGNEQYF. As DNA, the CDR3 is TGCGCCAGCAGCCAACAGACAGGGAACGAGCAGTACTTC.

CDR3 region: CASSNRAYNEQFF. The DNA of the CDR3 is TGTGCCAGCAGCAACAGGGCCTACAATGAGCAGTTCTTC. This rearrangement joins TRBV6-5 to TRBJ2-1; possible D gene TRBD1, 6 bases. The CDR3 totals 13 residues. Trimming stripped 6 bases from V and 2 bases from J, with 8 bases between. Per germline, CDR1 MNHEY and CDR2 SVGAGI.

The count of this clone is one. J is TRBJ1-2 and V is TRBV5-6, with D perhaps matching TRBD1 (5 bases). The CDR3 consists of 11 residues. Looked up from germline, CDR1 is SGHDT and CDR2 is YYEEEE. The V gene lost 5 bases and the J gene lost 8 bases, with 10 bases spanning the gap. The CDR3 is CASSGRGGYTF. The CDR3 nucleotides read TGTGCCAGCAGTGGGAGGGGCGGCTACACCTTC.

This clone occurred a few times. CDR3 region: CASSFDGAGGTEAFF. DNA of the CDR3: TGTGCCAGCAGCTTTGACGGGGCAGGGGGAACTGAAGCTTTCTTT. The genes are TRBV5-6 and TRBJ1-1; 7 bases are a match to TRBD1. Germline trimming cut 2 bases from V and 5 bases from J; bases unmatched to any gene: 9. The length of the CDR3 is 15 residues. CDR1 and CDR2 from the germline V gene are SGHDT and YYEEEE.

The DNA for the CDR3 is TGCGCCAGCAGCCAGGGCCGCACTGAAGCTTTCTTT. Translated: CASSQGRTEAFF. The J gene is TRBJ1-1, the V gene TRBV5-1; D possibly corresponds to TRBD1 (5 bases). Trimming shortened V by 4 bases and J by 4 bases, and 8 bases separated the two germline ends. The CDR3 length is 12 residues. Per germline, CDR1 SGHRS and CDR2 YFSETQ.

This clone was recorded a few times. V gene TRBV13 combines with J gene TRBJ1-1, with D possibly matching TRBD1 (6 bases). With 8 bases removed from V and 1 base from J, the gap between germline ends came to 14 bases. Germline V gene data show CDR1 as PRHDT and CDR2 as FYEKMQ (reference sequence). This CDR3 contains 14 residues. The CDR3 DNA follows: TGTGCCAGCTCGACAGGCCGACCGAACACTGAAGCTTTCTTT. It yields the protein CASSTGRPNTEAFF.

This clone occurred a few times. CDR3 loop: CASSFPSGRSDTQYF. The DNA for the CDR3 is TGCGCCAGCAGCTTTCCTAGCGGGCGCTCAGATACGCAGTATTTT. This rearrangement joins TRBV5-1 to TRBJ2-3, with 8 bases that match TRBD2. J lost 4 bases, V lost 2 bases, and 6 bases had no gene match. Germline CDR1 reads SGHRS; CDR2 reads YFSETQ. This CDR3 comprises 15 residues.

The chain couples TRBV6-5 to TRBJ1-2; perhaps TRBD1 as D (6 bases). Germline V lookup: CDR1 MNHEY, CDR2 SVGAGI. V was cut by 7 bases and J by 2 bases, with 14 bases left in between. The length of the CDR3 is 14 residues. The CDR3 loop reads CASNRGGVNYGYTF. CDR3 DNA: TGTGCCAGCAACCGGGGGGGCGTGAACTATGGCTACACCTTC.

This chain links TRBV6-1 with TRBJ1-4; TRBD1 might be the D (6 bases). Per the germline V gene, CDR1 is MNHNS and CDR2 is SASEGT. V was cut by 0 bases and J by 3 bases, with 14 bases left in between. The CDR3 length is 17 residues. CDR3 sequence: CASSEAGGRLANEKLFF. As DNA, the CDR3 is TGTGCCAGCAGTGAAGCGGGGGGGCGGTTGGCTAATGAAAAACTGTTTTTT.

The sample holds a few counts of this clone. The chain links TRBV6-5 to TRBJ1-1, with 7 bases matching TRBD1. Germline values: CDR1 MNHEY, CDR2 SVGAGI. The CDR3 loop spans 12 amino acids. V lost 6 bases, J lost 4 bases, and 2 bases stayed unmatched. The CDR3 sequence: CASSTGVTEAFF. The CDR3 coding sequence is TGTGCCAGCAGCACAGGGGTCACTGAAGCTTTCTTT.

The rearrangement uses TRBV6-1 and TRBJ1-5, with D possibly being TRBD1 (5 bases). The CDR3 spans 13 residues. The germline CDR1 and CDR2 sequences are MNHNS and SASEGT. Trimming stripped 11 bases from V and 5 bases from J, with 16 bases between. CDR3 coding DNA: TGTGCCTCGCGGGGCAGGCTAGATCAGCCCCAGCATTTT. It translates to CASRGRLDQPQHF.

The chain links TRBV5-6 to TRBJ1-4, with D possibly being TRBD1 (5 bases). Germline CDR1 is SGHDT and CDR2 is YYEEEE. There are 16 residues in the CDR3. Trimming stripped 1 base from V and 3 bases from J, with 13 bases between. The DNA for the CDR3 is TGTGCCAGCAGCTTGTGGCAGGGAAGGTCTAATGAAAAACTGTTTTTT. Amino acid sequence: CASSLWQGRSNEKLFF.

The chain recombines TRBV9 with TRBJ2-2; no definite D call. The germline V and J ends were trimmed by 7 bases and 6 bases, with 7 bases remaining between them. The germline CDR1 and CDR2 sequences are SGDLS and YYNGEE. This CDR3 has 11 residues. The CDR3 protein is CASGMAGELFF. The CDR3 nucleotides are TGTGCCAGCGGCATGGCCGGGGAGCTGTTTTTT.